This T cell receptor beta chain was sequenced for a study of T cell responses to AZD1222 COVID-19 vaccine. Study overall: Combined were second doses at about 4 or about 12 weeks. Findings of the study overall: Increased Spike-specific TCR breadth and depth were observed after two AZD1222 doses.

About this clone itself: The antigen remains undetermined.

With 5 bases clipped from V and 0 bases from J, the junction kept 8 bases outside the gene matches. Looked up from germline, CDR1 is KGHSH and CDR2 is LQKENI. This CDR3 has 16 residues. Using immunoSEQ multiplex PCR, the repertoire was profiled, and TCRdb retains in-frame clones only, with some absent. The sample records under 200,000 clones, 88% being singletons. The source material was peripheral blood, sampled on day 0 of AZD1222 vaccination. This chain links TRBV18 with TRBJ1-1, with 8 positions matching TRBD1. This receptor was taken from an adult in good health. The CDR3 is CASSEQGAQVNTEAFF. The CDR3 DNA sequence: TGTGCCAGCTCAGAGCAGGGGGCGCAAGTGAACACTGAAGCTTTCTTT.